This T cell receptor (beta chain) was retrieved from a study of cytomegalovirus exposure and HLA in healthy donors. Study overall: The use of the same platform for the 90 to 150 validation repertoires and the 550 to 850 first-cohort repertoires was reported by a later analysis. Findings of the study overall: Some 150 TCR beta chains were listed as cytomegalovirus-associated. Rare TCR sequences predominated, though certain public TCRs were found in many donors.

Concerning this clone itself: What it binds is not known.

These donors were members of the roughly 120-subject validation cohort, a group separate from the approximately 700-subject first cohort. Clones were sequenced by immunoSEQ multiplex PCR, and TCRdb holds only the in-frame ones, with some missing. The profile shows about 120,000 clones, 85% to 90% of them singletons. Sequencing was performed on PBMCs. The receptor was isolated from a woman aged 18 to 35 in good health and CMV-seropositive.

This chain's CDR3 is CASSWTSGTNNEQFF. The CDR3, as DNA: TGCGCCAGCAGCTGGACTAGCGGGACCAACAATGAGCAGTTCTTC. V and J are TRBV5-1 and TRBJ2-1, with 12 bases lining up with TRBD2. The CDR3 is 15 residues long. J gave up 5 bases and V 3 bases, and 3 bases lay outside the gene matches. Germline CDR1 and CDR2: SGHRS and YFSETQ.